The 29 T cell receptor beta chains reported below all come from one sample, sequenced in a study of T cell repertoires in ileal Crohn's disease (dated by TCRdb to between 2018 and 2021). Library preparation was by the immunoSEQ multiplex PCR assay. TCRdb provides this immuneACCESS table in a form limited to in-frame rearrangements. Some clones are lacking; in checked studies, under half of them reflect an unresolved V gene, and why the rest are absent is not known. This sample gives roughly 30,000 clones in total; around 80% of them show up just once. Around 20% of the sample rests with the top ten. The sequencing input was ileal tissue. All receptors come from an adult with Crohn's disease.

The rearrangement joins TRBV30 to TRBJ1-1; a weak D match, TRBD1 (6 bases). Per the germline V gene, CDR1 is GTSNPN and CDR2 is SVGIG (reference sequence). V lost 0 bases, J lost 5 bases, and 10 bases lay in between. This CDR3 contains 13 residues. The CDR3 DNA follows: TGTGCCTGGAGTGTTAATAGGGGGACTGAAGCTTTCTTT. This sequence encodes CAWSVNRGTEAFF.

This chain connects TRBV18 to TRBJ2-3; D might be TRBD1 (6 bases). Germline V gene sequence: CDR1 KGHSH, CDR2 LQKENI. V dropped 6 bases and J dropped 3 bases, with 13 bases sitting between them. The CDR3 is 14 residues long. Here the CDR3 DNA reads TGTGCCAGCTCCCCTACTAGGGGGACAGATACGCAGTATTTT. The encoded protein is CASSPTRGTDTQYF.

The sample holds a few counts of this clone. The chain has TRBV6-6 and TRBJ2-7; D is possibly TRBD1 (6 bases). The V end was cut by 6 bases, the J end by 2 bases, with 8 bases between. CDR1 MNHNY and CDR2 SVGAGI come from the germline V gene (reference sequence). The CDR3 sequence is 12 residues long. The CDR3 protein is CASSAGAYEQYF. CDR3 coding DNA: TGTGCCAGCAGCGCAGGGGCCTACGAGCAGTACTTC.

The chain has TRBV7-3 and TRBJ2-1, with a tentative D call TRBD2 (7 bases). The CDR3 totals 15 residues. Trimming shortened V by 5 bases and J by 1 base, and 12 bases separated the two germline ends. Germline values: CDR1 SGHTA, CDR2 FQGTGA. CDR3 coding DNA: TGTGCCAGCAGCCCGAGGGGGGGGTCCTACAATGAGCAGTTCTTC. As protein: CASSPRGGSYNEQFF. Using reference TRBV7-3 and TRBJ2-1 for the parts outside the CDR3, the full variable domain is GAGVSQTPSNKVTEKGKYVELRCDPISGHTALYWYRQSLGQGPEFLIYFQGTGAADDSGLPNDRFFAVRPEGSVSTLKIQRTERGDSAVYLCASSPRGGSYNEQFFGPGTRLTVL.

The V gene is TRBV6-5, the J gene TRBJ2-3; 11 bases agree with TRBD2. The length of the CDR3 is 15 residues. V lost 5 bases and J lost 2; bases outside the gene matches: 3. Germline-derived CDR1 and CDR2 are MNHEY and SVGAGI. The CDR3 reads CASSRLAGITDTQYF. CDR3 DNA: TGTGCCAGCAGTCGACTAGCGGGGATCACAGATACGCAGTATTTT.

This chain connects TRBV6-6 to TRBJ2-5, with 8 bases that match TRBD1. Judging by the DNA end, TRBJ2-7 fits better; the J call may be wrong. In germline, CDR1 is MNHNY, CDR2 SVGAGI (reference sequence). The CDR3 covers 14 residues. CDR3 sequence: CASTLQGGSYEQYF. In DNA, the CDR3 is TGTGCCAGCACTCTACAGGGGGGCTCCTACGAGCAGTACTTC.

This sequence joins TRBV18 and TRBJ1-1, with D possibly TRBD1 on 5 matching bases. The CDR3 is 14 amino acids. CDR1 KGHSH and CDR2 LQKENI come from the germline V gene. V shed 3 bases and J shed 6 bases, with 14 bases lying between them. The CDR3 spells CASSPYQGNAEAFF. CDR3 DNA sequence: TGTGCCAGCTCACCCTACCAGGGCAACGCTGAAGCTTTCTTT.

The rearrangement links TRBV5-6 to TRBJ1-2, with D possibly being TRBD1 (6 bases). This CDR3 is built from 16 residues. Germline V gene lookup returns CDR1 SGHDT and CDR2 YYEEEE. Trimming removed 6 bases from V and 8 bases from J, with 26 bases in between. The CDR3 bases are TGTGCCAGCATCAAAAGGGATGGGGGGGCTCGACTGGGCTACACCTTC. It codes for CASIKRDGGARLGYTF.

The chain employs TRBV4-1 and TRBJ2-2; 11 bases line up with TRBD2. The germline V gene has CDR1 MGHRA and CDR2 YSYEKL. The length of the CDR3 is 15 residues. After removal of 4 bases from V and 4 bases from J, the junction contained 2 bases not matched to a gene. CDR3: CASSLAGGPTGELFF. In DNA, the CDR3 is TGCGCCAGCAGCCTAGCGGGGGGGCCCACCGGGGAGCTGTTTTTT.

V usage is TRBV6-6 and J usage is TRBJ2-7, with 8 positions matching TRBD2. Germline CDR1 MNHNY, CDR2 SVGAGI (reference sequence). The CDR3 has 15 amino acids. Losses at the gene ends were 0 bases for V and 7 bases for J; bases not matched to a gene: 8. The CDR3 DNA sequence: TGTGCCAGCAGTTACTCCCCGGGAGGGCTGGGAGAGCAGTACTTC. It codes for CASSYSPGGLGEQYF.

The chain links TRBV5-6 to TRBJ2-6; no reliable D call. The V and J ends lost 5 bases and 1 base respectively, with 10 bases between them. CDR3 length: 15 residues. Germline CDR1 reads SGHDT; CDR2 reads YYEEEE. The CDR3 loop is CASRRTVSGANVLTF. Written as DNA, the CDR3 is TGTGCCAGCAGACGCACAGTATCTGGGGCCAACGTCCTGACTTTC.

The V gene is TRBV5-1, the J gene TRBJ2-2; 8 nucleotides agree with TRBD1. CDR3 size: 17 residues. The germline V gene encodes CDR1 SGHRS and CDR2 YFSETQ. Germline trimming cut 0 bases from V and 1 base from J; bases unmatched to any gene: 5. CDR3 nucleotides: TGCGCCAGCAGCTTGGAATTCGGGACAGGGAACACCGGGGAGCTGTTTTTT. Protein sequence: CASSLEFGTGNTGELFF.

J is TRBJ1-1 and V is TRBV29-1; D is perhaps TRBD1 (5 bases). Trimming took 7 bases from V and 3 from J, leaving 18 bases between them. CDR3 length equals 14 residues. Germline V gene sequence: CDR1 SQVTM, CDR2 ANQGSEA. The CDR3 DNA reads TGCAGCGCCACCCGGGGGATCGGGGACACTGAAGCTTTCTTT. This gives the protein CSATRGIGDTEAFF.

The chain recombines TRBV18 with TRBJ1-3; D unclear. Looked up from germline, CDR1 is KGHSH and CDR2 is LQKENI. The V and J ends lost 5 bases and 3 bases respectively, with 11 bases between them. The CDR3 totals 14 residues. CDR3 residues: CASSADSFGNTIYF. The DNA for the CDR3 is TGTGCCAGCTCAGCGGACTCCTTTGGAAACACCATATATTTT.

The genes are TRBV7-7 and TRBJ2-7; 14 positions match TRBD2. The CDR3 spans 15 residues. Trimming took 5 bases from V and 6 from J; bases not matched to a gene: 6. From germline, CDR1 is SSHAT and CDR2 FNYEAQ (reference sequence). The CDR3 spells CASSPGTSGSSEQYF. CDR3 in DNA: TGTGCCAGCAGCCCAGGGACTAGCGGGAGCAGCGAGCAGTACTTC.

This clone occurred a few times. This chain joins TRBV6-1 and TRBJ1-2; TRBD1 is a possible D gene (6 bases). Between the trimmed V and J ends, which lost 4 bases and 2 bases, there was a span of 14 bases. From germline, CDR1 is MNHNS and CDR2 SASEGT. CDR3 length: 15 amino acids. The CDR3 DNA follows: TGTGCCAGCAGTGTATGGGAGAGGGGGAACTATGGCTACACCTTC. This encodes CASSVWERGNYGYTF.

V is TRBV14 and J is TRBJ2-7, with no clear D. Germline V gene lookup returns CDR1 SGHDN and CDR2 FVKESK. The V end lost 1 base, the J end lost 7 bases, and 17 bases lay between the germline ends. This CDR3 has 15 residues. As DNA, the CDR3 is TGTGCCAGCAGCCAAGGAGGCCGTATGAGGATTGAGCAGTACTTC. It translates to CASSQGGRMRIEQYF.

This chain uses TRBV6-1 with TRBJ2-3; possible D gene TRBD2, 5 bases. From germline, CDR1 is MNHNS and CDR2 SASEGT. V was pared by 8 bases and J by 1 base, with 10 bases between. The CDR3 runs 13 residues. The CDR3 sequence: CASQPGGTDTQYF. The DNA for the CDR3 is TGTGCCAGCCAACCCGGGGGCACAGATACGCAGTATTTT.

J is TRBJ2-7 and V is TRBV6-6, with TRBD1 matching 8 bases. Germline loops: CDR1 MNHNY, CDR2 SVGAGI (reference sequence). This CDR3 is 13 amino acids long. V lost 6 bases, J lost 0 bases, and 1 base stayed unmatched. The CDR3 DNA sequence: TGTGCCAGCAGCGACAGGGGCTCCTACGAGCAGTACTTC. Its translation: CASSDRGSYEQYF.

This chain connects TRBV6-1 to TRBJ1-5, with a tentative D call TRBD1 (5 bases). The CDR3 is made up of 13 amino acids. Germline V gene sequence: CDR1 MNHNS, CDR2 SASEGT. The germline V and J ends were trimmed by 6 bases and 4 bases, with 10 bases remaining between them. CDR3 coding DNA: TGTGCCAGCAGACGACAGATTAATCAGCCCCAGCATTTT. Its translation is CASRRQINQPQHF.

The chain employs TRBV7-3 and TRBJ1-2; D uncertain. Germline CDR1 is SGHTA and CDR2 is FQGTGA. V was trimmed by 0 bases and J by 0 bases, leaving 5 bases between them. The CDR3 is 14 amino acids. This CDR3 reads CASSLTVANYGYTF. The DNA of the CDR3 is TGTGCCAGCAGCTTAACTGTAGCTAACTATGGCTACACCTTC.

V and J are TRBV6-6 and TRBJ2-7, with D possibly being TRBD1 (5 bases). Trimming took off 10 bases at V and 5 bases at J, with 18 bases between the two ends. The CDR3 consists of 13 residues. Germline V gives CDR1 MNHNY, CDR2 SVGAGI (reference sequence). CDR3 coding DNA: TGTGCCAACCCAAACAAACAGGTGCACGAGCAGTACTTC. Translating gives CANPNKQVHEQYF.

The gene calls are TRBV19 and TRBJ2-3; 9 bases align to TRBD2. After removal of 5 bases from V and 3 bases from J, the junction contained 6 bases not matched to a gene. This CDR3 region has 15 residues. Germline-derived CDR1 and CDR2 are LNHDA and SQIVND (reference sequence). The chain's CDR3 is CASSPSGVKTDTQYF. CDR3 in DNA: TGTGCCAGTAGTCCTAGCGGGGTCAAGACAGATACGCAGTATTTT.

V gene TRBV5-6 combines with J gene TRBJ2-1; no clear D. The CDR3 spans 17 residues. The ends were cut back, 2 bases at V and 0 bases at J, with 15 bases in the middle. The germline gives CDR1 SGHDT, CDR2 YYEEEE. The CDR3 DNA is TGTGCCAGCAGCTTCCTTGGAGTCTTTGGCTCCTACAATGAGCAGTTCTTC. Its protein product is CASSFLGVFGSYNEQFF.

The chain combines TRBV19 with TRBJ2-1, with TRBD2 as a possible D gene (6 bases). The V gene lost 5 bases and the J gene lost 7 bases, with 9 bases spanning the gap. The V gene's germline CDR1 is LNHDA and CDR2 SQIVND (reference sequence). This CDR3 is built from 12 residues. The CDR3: CASSAGRNEQFF. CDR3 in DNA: TGTGCCAGTAGTGCGGGGAGGAATGAGCAGTTCTTC.

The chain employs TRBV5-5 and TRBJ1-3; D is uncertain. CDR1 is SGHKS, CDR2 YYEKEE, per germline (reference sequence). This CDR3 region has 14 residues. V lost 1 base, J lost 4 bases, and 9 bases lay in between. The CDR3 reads CASSLYPGGNTIYF. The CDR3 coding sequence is TGTGCCAGCAGCTTGTATCCAGGAGGAAACACCATATATTTT.

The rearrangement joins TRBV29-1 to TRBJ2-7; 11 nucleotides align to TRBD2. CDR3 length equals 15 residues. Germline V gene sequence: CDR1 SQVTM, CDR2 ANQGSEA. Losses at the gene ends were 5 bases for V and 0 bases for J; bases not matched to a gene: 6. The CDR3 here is CSVRLAGGPSYEQYF. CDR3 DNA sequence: TGCAGCGTTCGTCTAGCGGGAGGACCCTCCTACGAGCAGTACTTC.

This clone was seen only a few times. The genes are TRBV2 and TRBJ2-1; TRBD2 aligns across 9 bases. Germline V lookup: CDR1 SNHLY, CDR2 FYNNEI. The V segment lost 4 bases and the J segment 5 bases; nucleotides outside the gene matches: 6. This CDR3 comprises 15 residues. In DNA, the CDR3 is TGTGCCAGCAGTGTCTTGGCGGGAGGGGACAATGAGCAGTTCTTC. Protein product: CASSVLAGGDNEQFF.

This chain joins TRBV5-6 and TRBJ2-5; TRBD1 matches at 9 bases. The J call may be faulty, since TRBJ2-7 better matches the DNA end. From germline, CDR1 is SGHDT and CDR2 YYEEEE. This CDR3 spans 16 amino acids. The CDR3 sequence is CASSLAKGTGNYEQYF. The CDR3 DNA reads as TGTGCCAGCAGCTTGGCCAAAGGGACAGGGAACTACGAGCAGTACTTC.